A single sample gave rise to the 10 T cell receptor beta chains below, sequenced in a study of blood T cells in healthy people across ages. The second PCR ran roughly 7 to 12 cycles with a sample-barcoded 5' primer and J-beta primers. MiXCR, applied by TCRdb to the 5' RACE reads, yields one record per CDR3 protein. The table lists roughly 1.5 million distinct CDR3 sequences, approximately 42% of them singletons. The sample comprised blood. The receptors stem from a woman under 30 in good health.

The chain recombines TRBV7-6 with TRBJ2-5, with 11 nucleotides matching TRBD2. J lost 11 bases, V lost 3 bases, and 14 bases had no gene match. The CDR3 runs to 16 residues. Germline-derived CDR1 and CDR2 are SGHVS and FNYEAQ. The CDR3 DNA follows: TGTGCCAGCAGCTTTTATAGCGGGAGGGCTTCCTACGGGCAGTACTTC. Amino acid sequence: CASSFYSGRASYGQYF. The whole variable domain, remainder taken from reference TRBV7-6 and TRBJ2-5, is GAGVSQSPRYKVTKRGQDVALRCDPISGHVSLYWYRQALGQGPEFLTYFNYEAQQDKSGLPNDRFSAERPEGSISTLTIQRTEQRDSAMYRCASSFYSGRASYGQYFGPGTRLLVL.

This clonotype was seen a handful of times. The chain is built from TRBV10-3 and TRBJ2-1, with D possibly being TRBD2 (7 bases). The CDR3 runs 15 residues. Germline loops: CDR1 ENHRY, CDR2 SYGVKD. V was trimmed by 2 bases and J by 3 bases, leaving 11 bases between them. CDR3 coding DNA: TGTGCCATCAGTGAGATAGGGGGGGTCTACAATGAGCAGTTCTTC. It codes for CAISEIGGVYNEQFF.

This clonotype appeared a few times. The chain couples TRBV28 to TRBJ2-7; D unresolved. In germline, CDR1 is MDHEN, CDR2 SYDVKM. The CDR3 loop spans 13 amino acids. V lost 6 bases and J 4 bases, leaving 13 bases between the germline ends. CDR3 coding DNA: TGTGCCAGCAGGCTAACGGACGGATACGAGCAGTACTTC. The encoded protein is CASRLTDGYEQYF.

This clonotype was detected only once. V and J are TRBV15 and TRBJ2-7; D is uncertain. Trimming removed 5 bases at V and 3 bases at J, with 8 bases between. The CDR3 has 12 residues. In germline, CDR1 is LNHNV, CDR2 YYDKDF (reference sequence). The CDR3 DNA follows: TGTGCCACCAGCCGACAATACTACGAGCAGTACTTC. Translated, it gives CATSRQYYEQYF.

The chain uses TRBV4-2 and TRBJ2-2, with TRBD2 matching 8 bases. Germline CDR1 reads LGHNA; CDR2 reads YNFKEQ. V shed 0 bases and J 9 bases; nucleotides not matched to a gene: 6. The CDR3 sequence is 15 residues long. The CDR3, as DNA: TGTGCCAGCAGCCAAGACCGGGAGGGTCCGCGGGAGCTGTTTTTT. Its translation is CASSQDREGPRELFF.

This clonotype was recorded only once. The chain carries TRBV24-1 and TRBJ2-1; 8 positions match TRBD2. The DNA end favors TRBJ2-7, so the J call may be wrong. CDR3 length equals 17 residues. Germline-derived CDR1 and CDR2 are KGHDR and SFDVKD. The CDR3 sequence: CATSDFAAGVGVNEQYF. The CDR3 DNA is TGTGCCACCAGTGATTTCGCAGCGGGAGTTGGGGTCAATGAGCAGTACTTC.

This clonotype has more than one count but fewer than ten. This sequence joins TRBV6-5 and TRBJ2-3; a possible D gene is TRBD2 (6 bases). There are 13 residues in the CDR3. Deletions cut 6 bases from V and 2 bases from J, with 9 bases between. Germline lookup yields CDR1 MNHEY and CDR2 SVGAGI. For the CDR3, the DNA is TGTGCCAGCAGGATAGCGGCCACAGATACGCAGTATTTT. Its translation is CASRIAATDTQYF.

This clonotype was detected only once. This rearrangement joins TRBV20-1 to TRBJ2-7; 7 bases line up with TRBD2. Trimming took 2 bases from V and 7 from J; bases not matched to a gene: 14. Germline loops: CDR1 DFQATT, CDR2 SNEGSKA (reference sequence). The CDR3 extends over 15 amino acids. The CDR3 reads CSARRRGLRPHEQYF. CDR3 nucleotides: TGCAGTGCTAGAAGGCGGGGACTACGTCCCCATGAGCAGTACTTC.

The chain recombines TRBV20-1 with TRBJ2-6; D may be TRBD2 (6 bases). Trimming stripped 0 bases from V and 0 bases from J, with 12 bases between. Germline CDR1 and CDR2: DFQATT and SNEGSKA (reference sequence). The CDR3 has 17 amino acids. In nucleotides, the CDR3 is TGCAGTGCTAGAGAGGCGGGGCCACGCTCTGGGGCCAACGTCCTGACTTTC. Residues: CSAREAGPRSGANVLTF.

The chain joins TRBV9 to TRBJ1-3; D is possibly TRBD1 (5 bases). The CDR3 has 17 amino acids. The V gene's germline CDR1 is SGDLS and CDR2 YYNGEE. V was cut by 0 bases and J by 1 base, with 14 bases left in between. This CDR3 reads CASSVASRAQSGNTIYF. Here the CDR3 DNA reads TGTGCCAGCAGCGTAGCTTCCAGGGCCCAATCTGGAAACACCATATATTTT.